This T cell receptor beta chain was documented in a study of naive and memory T cell subsets. Both TRBC1 and TRBC2 were covered by a beta constant-region primer of two equimolar oligonucleotides. Ligated cDNA was amplified by four rounds of PCR with nested alpha and beta constant-region primers and SP2. MiXCR was run by TCRdb on the UMI-ligation and nested PCR reads, yielding one entry per CDR3 protein. The sample consists of 150,000 or so distinct CDR3 sequences, 20% to 25% of them appearing once. Whole-study findings and limits: No ground truth validated the naive and memory repertoire findings. Possibly reflecting memory cells re-expressing CD45RA, a few larger clonotypes occurred in naive repertoires, especially CD8.

The CDR3 is 14 residues long. The V end lost 3 bases, the J end lost 6 bases, and 17 bases lay between the germline ends. From germline, CDR1 is SQVTM and CDR2 ANQGSEA. To note about this clonotype: Antigen unknown.

The chain is built from TRBV29-1 and TRBJ1-1, with D perhaps matching TRBD1 (6 bases). The sample taken for sequencing was naive CD4+ T cells from blood. The TCR was taken from a human donor in good health. CDR3 nucleotide sequence: TGCAGCGTTGAGTCCCTCGGGGGCGTCGCTGAAGCTTTCTTT. Its protein is CSVESLGGVAEAFF.